Included here is one TCR beta chain sequence, with context. This clonotype has ten or more counts. There is no known antigen for this receptor. No base quality information exists; no much larger clone differs at one position. The study was a case-control design nested within a healthcare worker cohort in London, UK, with weekly nasopharyngeal swab PCR tests and blood sampling. Healthcare workers were enrolled in the week of the UK lockdown, from 23 to 31 March 2020, and were followed every week for up to 16 weeks. This record comes from a study of early T cells in non-severe SARS-CoV-2 infection (dated by TCRdb to 2020 to 2022). In the study overall: Because TCR sequencing relied on bulk RNA taken from unsorted whole blood, pairing of alpha and beta chains was not possible. Paper-wide results and their limitations: VDJdb matching was skewed toward anti-spike CD8 responses, so virus-specific expansions were likely underestimated and private and CD4 specificities were missed.

Library creation used 5' RACE. These reads were obtained on a NextSeq 500. The TCR library protocol attached unique molecular identifiers to individual cDNA molecules to correct for sequencing error and PCR bias. TCR alpha and beta chains were both sequenced, and the abundances of alpha and beta sequences in each sample were closely correlated with each other. The paper's data handling went like this. Decombinator V4 was used to annotate TCR sequences for V gene, J gene and CDR3. Expanded TCRs were defined as changing significantly between any two time points under a Poisson model with p below 0.0001. TCR abundances were normalised to the total number of TCRs sequenced per sample and expressed as counts per million. MAIT TCRs were defined by TRAV1-2 paired with TRAJ12, TRAJ20 or TRAJ33, and iNKT TCRs by TRAV10 paired with TRAJ18. VDJdb, accessed on 1 November 2021, was searched for TCRs annotated for CMV, EBV and SARS-CoV-2, and TCRs annotated for more than one antigen were excluded. TCRdb's own reprocessing of the public reads used fastp at Q25 and MiXCR and kept productive beta chains. Here each entry gathers all rows of one CDR3 protein and keeps the most common genes and DNA. None of the V and J calls come from the authors' own analysis; TCRdb made them. This sample is represented by tens of thousands of distinct CDR3 sequences; 10% to 15% of them were singletons. About 3.9% of the sample rests with the top ten.

From its cysteine to its phenylalanine, the CDR3 spans 15 amino acids. Here the CDR3 DNA is all that survives: 45 bases in frame from base 1. Germline trimming: 5 bases from V, 2 bases from J; junction bases outside gene matches: 4. The germline V gene provides CDR1 SGHTA and CDR2 FQGTGA. Sequences were obtained from whole blood. The sequence joins TRBV7-3 to TRBJ2-1; 9 of the junction bases match TRBD2. The source of this sequence is an adult who was a healthcare worker with PCR-confirmed SARS-CoV-2 infection or an uninfected control (not recorded which). At the DNA level, the sequence is TGTGCCAGCAGCCCCGGGACTAGCCCCTACAATGAGCAGTTCTTC. This translates into CASSPGTSPYNEQFF.